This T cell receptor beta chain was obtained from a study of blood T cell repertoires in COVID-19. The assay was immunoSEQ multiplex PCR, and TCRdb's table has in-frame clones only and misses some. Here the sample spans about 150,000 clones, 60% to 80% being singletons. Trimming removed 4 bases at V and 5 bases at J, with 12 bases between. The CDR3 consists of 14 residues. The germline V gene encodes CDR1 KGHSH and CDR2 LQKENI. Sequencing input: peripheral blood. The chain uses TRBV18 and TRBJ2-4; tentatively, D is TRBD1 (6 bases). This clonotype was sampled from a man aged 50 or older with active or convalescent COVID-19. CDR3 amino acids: CASSREQGQNIQYF. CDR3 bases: TGTGCCAGCTCACGAGAACAGGGTCAAAACATTCAGTACTTC. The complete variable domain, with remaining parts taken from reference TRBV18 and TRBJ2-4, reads NAGVMQNPRHLVRRRGQEARLRCSPMKGHSHVYWYRQLPEEGLKFMVYLQKENIIDESGMPKERFSAEFPKEGPSILRIQQVVRGDSAAYFCASSREQGQNIQYFGAGTRLSVL.